By sample share, the clone carrying this TCR beta chain is medium-sized. V was pared by 6 bases and J by 4 bases, with 12 bases between. This CDR3 spans 13 amino acids. Germline V gene data show CDR1 as MNHEY and CDR2 as SVGAGI. These data belong to a study of spatial heterogeneity in lung cancer. Study-wide context: Detection of beta-chain sequences consistently exceeded that of alpha-chain sequences. TCR and UMI combinations that were unique each appeared, on average, more than ten times in raw reads.

The time point denotes: sample taken at primary tumor resection. Material for sequencing was whole RNA from tumor, nontumor lung or frozen PBMC, left unsorted. The presence of a unique molecular identifier marked each TCR cDNA molecule. One entry per CDR3 protein, called by TCRdb with MiXCR from the 5' RACE reads. Of over 8,000 distinct CDR3 sequences listed, 6.1% are singletons. The sequence was collected from a male donor with early-stage non-small cell lung cancer. The chain employs TRBV6-5 and TRBJ1-1, with a weak D call TRBD1 (6 bases). Specimen: normal lung tissue next to the tumor, collected at surgery. The CDR3 coding sequence is TGTGCCAGCAGGGACTCAGGGGTCACTGAAGCTTTCTTT. Residues: CASRDSGVTEAFF.